What follows are 5 T cell receptor beta chains derived from one specimen sequenced in a study of CD8+CD57+ T cells in acquired aplastic anemia. CD8+CD57+ cell expansion, shown by flow cytometry, had occurred in the patients selected for sequencing. Using genomic DNA as the template, TCR beta VDJ and CDR3 profiling was carried out. TCRdb passed the reads through MiXCR, listing each CDR3 protein once. The sample carries under 350,000 distinct CDR3 sequences, 45% to 65% recorded once. Sequencing was carried out using sorted CD4+, CD8+, or CD8+CD57+ T cells (not recorded which) from PBMCs. Receptors were obtained from a human donor with aplastic anemia.

The V gene is TRBV29-1, the J gene TRBJ2-7; tentatively, D is TRBD2 (8 bases). This CDR3 contains 16 residues. Germline lookup yields CDR1 SQVTM and CDR2 ANQGSEA. DNA of the CDR3: TGCAGTGCTAGGGGGCGGAGGCGGGGGGATGCCTACGAGCAGTACTTC. Translation gives CSARGRRRGDAYEQYF.

The chain joins TRBV20-1 to TRBJ2-7; no firm D call. Trimming shortened V by 3 bases and J by 3 bases, and 3 bases separated the two germline ends. Germline CDR1 DFQATT, CDR2 SNEGSKA (reference sequence). The CDR3 covers 10 residues. CDR3 amino acids: CSARDYEQYF. Written as DNA, the CDR3 is TGCAGTGCTAGGGACTACGAGCAGTACTTC.

This clonotype is a singleton in its sample. The rearrangement joins TRBV9 to TRBJ2-5; 8 bases agree with TRBD2. Trimming cost V 3 bases and J 5 bases; bases outside gene matches: 6. CDR1 and CDR2 (germline): SGDLS, YYNGEE. CDR3 length: 14 amino acids. The CDR3 DNA is TGTGCCAGCAGCGCGGGGGGGGGGATGGAGACCCAGTACTTC. Its translation: CASSAGGGMETQYF.

The rearrangement links TRBV5-1 to TRBJ2-1; tentatively, D is TRBD1 or TRBD2 (5 bases each). The CDR3 sequence is 13 residues long. V shed 0 bases and J shed 6 bases, with 7 bases lying between them. Per the germline V gene, CDR1 is SGHRS and CDR2 is YFSETQ. CDR3 region: CASSLGGANEQFF. The CDR3 region has the DNA TGCGCCAGCAGCTTGGGAGGGGCCAATGAGCAGTTCTTC.

V is TRBV7-9 and J is TRBJ2-2, with 11 bases that match TRBD2. V dropped 1 base and J dropped 5; count of bases not matched to a gene: 3. Germline V gene data show CDR1 as SEHNR and CDR2 as FQNEAQ (reference sequence). The CDR3 covers 16 residues. CDR3 amino acids: CASSLEGLADTGELFF. DNA for the CDR3: TGTGCCAGCAGCTTAGAGGGACTAGCGGATACCGGGGAGCTGTTTTTT. The entire variable domain, with the rest obtained from reference TRBV7-9 and TRBJ2-2, is as follows: DTGVSQNPRHKITKRGQNVTFRCDPISEHNRLYWYRQTLGQGPEFLTYFQNEAQLEKSRLLSDRFSAERPKGSFSTLEIQRTEQGDSAMYLCASSLEGLADTGELFFGEGSRLTVL.